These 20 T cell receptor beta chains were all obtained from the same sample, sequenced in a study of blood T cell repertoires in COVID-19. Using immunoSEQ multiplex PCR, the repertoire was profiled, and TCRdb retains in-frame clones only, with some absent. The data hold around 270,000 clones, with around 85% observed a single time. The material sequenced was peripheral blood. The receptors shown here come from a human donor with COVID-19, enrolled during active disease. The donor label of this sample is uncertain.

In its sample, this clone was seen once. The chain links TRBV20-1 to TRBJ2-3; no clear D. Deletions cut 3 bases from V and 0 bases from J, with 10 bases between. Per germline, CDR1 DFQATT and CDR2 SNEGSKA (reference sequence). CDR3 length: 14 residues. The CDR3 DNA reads TGCAGTGCTAGTTTTGTGCGGAGCACAGATACGCAGTATTTT. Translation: CSASFVRSTDTQYF.

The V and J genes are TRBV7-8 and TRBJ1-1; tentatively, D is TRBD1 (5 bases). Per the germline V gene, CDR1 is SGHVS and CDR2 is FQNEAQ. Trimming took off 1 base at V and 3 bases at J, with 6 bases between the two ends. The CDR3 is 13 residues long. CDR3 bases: TGTGCCAGCAGCTTAGGGGACTACACTGAAGCTTTCTTT. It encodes CASSLGDYTEAFF.

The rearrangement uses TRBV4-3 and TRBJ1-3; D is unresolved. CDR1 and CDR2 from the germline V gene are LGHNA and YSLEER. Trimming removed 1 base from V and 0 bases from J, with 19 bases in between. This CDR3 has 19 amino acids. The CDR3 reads CASSQVGPGDTSSGNTIYF. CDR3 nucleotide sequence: TGCGCCAGCAGCCAAGTGGGCCCCGGCGACACTAGCTCTGGAAACACCATATATTTT.

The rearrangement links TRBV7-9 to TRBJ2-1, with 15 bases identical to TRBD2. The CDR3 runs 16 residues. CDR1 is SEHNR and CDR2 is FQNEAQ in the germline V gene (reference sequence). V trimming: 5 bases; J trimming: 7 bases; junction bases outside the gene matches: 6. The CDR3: CASSDGLAGGWNEQFF. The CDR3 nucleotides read TGTGCCAGCAGCGACGGACTAGCGGGAGGGTGGAATGAGCAGTTCTTC.

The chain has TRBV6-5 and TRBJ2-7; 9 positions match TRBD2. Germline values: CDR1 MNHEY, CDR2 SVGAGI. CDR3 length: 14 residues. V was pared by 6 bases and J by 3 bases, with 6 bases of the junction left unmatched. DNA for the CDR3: TGTGCCAGCAGGGTCGTAGCGGGAGTCTACGAGCAGTACTTC. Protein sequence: CASRVVAGVYEQYF.

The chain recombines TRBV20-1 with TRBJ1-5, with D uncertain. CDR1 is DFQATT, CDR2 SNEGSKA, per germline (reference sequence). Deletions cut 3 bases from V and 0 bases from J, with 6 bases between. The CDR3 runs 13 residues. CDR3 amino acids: CSASPSSNQPQHF. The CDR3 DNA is TGCAGTGCTAGTCCCAGTAGCAATCAGCCCCAGCATTTT.

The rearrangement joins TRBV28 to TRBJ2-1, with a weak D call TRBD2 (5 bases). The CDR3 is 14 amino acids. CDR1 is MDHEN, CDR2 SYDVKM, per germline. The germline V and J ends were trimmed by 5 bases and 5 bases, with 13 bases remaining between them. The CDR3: CASSHRTLDNEQFF. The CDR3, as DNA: TGTGCCAGCAGTCATAGGACTCTCGACAATGAGCAGTTCTTC.

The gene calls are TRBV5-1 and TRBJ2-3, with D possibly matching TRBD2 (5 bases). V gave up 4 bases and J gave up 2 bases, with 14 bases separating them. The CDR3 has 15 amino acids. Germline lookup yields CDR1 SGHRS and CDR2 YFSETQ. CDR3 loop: CASSHGVLDTDTQYF. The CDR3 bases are TGCGCCAGCAGCCACGGAGTACTAGACACAGATACGCAGTATTTT.

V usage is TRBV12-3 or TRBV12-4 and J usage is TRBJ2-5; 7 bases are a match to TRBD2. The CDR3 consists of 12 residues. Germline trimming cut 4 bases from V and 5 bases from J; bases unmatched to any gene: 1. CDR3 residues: CASSWEGETQYF. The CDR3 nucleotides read TGTGCCAGCAGTTGGGAGGGGGAGACCCAGTACTTC.

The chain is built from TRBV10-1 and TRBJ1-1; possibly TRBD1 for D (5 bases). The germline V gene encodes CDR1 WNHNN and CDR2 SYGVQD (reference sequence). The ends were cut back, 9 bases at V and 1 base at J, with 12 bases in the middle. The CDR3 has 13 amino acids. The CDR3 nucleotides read TGCGCCAGGACGGGGGGTGAGAACACTGAAGCTTTCTTT. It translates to CARTGGENTEAFF.

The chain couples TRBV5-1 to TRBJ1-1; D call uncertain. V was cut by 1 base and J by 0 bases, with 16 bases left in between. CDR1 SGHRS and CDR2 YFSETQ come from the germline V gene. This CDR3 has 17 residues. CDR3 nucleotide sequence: TGCGCCAGCAGCTTGATAGGAGGGAGTGTCTTGAACACTGAAGCTTTCTTT. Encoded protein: CASSLIGGSVLNTEAFF.

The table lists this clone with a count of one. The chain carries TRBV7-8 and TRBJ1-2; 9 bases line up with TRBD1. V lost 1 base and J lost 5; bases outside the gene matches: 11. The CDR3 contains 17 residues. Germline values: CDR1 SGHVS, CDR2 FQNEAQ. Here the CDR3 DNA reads TGTGCCAGCAGCTTAGGACTACCGGGACAGGGATCTTATGGCTACACCTTC. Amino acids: CASSLGLPGQGSYGYTF.

Here the CDR3 DNA reads TGTGCCAGTAGTATAGATTCCGGGAGGGAGACTGAAGCTTTCTTT. This codes for CASSIDSGRETEAFF. V gene TRBV19 combines with J gene TRBJ1-1; no definite D call. The V gene lost 0 bases and the J gene lost 5 bases, with 13 bases spanning the gap. The CDR3 contains 15 residues. CDR1 and CDR2 (germline): LNHDA, SQIVND (reference sequence). The entire variable domain, with the rest obtained from reference TRBV19 and TRBJ1-1, is as follows: DGGITQSPKYLFRKEGQNVTLSCEQNLNHDAMYWYRQDPGQGLRLIYYSQIVNDFQKGDIAEGYSVSREKKESFPLTVTSAQKNPTAFYLCASSIDSGRETEAFFGQGTRLTVV.

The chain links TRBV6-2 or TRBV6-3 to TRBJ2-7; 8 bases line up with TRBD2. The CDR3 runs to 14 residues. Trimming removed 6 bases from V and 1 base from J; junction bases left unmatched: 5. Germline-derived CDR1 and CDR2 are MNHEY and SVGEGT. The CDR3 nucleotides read TGTGCCAGCAGCCCACTAGCGGATTCCTACGAGCAGTACTTC. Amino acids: CASSPLADSYEQYF.

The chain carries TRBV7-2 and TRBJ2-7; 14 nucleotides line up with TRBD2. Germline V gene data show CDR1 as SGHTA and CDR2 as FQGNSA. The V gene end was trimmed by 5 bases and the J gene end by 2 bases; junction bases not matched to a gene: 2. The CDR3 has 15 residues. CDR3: CASSPGLAGAYEQYF. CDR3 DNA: TGTGCCAGCAGCCCGGGACTAGCGGGAGCCTACGAGCAGTACTTC.

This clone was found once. The CDR3 nucleotides are TGTGCCAGCAGCCCCCAGGGGCGGTACTCTGGGGCCAACGTCCTGACTTTC. Translating it yields CASSPQGRYSGANVLTF. J is TRBJ2-6 and V is TRBV5-4; maybe TRBD1 (6 bases). V lost 4 bases and J lost 0, with 14 bases in between. CDR3 length: 17 residues. Germline assignment: CDR1 SGHNT and CDR2 YYREEE (reference sequence). Combining the CDR3 with reference TRBV5-4 and TRBJ2-6 gives the whole variable domain ETGVTQSPTHLIKTRGQQVTLRCSSQSGHNTVSWYQQALGQGPQFIFQYYREEENGRGNFPPRFSGLQFPNYSSELNVNALELDDSALYLCASSPQGRYSGANVLTFGAGSRLTVL.

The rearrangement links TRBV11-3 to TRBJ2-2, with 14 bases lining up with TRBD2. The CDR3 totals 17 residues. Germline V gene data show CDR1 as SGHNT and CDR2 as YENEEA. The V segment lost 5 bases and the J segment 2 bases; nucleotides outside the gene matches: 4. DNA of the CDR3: TGTGCCAGCAGCCCTGGGACTAGCGGGGGTAACACCGGGGAGCTGTTTTTT. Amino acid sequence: CASSPGTSGGNTGELFF.

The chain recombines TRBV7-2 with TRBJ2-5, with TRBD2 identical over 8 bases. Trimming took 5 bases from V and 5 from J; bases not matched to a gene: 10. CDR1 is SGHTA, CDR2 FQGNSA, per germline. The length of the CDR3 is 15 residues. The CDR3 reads CASSPSGTRSETQYF. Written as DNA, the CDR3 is TGTGCCAGCAGCCCCTCCGGGACTAGGTCCGAGACCCAGTACTTC.

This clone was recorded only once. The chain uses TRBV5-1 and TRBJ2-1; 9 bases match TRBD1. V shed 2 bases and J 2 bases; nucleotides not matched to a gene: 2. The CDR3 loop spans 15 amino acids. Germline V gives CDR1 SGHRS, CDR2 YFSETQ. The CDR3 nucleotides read TGCGCCAGCAGCTTCACAGGGGGCCCCTACAATGAGCAGTTCTTC. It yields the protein CASSFTGGPYNEQFF.

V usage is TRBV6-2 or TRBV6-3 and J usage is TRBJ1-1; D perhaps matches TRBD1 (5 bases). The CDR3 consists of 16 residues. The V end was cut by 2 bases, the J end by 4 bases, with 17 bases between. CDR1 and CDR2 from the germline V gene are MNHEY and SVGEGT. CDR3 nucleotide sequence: TGTGCCAGCAGTTACCCGCTGGTAGGGGATGGCACTGAAGCTTTCTTT. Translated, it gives CASSYPLVGDGTEAFF.